The rows below give T cell receptor beta chains drawn from one sample of a study of CD8 T cells in Susac syndrome. TCRdb used MiXCR to reprocess the immunoSEQ multiplex PCR reads, holding one entry per CDR3 protein. The sample holds around 280,000 distinct CDR3 sequences; around 90% are singletons and the top ten take 0.065%. Sequencing used CD4+ T cells from PBMCs. The receptors derive from a human donor with multiple sclerosis. Each CDR3 is given with its conserved first and last residue.

TRBJ2-5 TRBV5-4 CASSSGLAGPRTQYF
TRBJ2-7 TRBV21-1 CASSRQASYEQYF
TRBJ1-1 TRBV29-1 CSAGQGNTEAFF
TRBJ1-2 TRBV24-1 CATSPGQYGYTF
TRBJ2-1 TRBV11-2 CASSLRLAGEYNEQFF
TRBJ2-3 TRBV5-1 CASIRSVDTDTQYF
TRBJ2-5 TRBV5-6 CASSWNGGPQQETQYF
TRBJ1-4 TRBV20-1 CSGWTPTNEKLFF
TRBJ1-5 TRBV12-3/TRBV12-4 CASSRGGWVPQHF
TRBJ2-1 TRBV20-1 CSARGETSGNYNEQFF
TRBJ2-7 TRBV5-1 CASSWDAASYEQYF
TRBJ2-7 TRBV7-9 CASTPGYGNYEQYF
TRBJ2-3 TRBV12-3/TRBV12-4 CASNSWTSTDTQYF
TRBJ2-5 TRBV2 CASGQTGVAETQYF
TRBJ2-2 TRBV12-3/TRBV12-4 CASKRGAGGELFF
TRBJ2-3 TRBV20-1 CSARGRAGGGDTQYF
TRBJ2-2 TRBV7-2 CASSLSQANTGELFF
TRBJ2-7 TRBV10-3 CAISPIDRGNYEQYF
TRBJ1-2 TRBV20-1 CSARDRWRNNYGYTF
TRBJ2-7 TRBV2 CASSDWGDRAKDEQYF
TRBJ1-5 TRBV6-5 CASSPGTYQGPQHF
TRBJ2-1 TRBV30 CAWSVGGSPYNEQFF
TRBJ2-3 TRBV20-1 CSATAGGPDTQYF
TRBJ1-2 TRBV5-1 CASSSGQIDGYTF
TRBJ2-7 TRBV18 CASSWDRGSYEQYF
TRBJ2-7 TRBV10-3 CAIAPSGIDYEQYF
TRBJ1-2 TRBV3-1 CASSQDTQGNGYTF